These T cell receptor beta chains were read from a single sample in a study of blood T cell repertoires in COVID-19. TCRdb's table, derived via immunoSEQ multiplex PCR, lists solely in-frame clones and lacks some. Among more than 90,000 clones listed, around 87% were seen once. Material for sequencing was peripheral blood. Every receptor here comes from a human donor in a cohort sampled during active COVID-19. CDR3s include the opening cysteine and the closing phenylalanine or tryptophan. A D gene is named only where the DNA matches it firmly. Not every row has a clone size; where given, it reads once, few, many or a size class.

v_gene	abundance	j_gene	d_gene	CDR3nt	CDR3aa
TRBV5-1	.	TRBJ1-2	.	TGCGCCAGCAGCTTGCAGGTAGATTATGGCTACACCTTC	CASSLQVDYGYTF
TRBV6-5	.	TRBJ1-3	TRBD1	TGTGCCAGCAGTCCTACAGGGGGGTCTGGAAACACCATATATTTT	CASSPTGGSGNTIYF
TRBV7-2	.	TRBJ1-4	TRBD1	TGTGCCAGCACCCCGGACAGGGAAAATGAAAAACTGTTTTTT	CASTPDRENEKLFF
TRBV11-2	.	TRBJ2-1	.	TGTGCCAGCAGCCCAAGGCTAGCGATAAGGAGCTCCTACAATGAGCAGTTCTTC	CASSPRLAIRSSYNEQFF
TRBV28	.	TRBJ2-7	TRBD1	TGTGCCAGCTATGACAGGGTAGGTCACTACGAGCAGTACTTC	CASYDRVGHYEQYF
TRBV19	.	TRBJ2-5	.	TGTGCCAGTAGTAAGGACAGAGGCGGTGAGACCCAGTACTTC	CASSKDRGGETQYF
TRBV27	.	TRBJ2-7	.	TGTGCCAGCAGGGGGGGGACACCTCCCTACGAGCAGTACTTC	CASRGGTPPYEQYF
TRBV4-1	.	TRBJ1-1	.	TGCGCCAGCCGGGGGGGGGATTCCCACACTGAAGCTTTCTTT	CASRGGDSHTEAFF
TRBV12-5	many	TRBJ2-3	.	TGTGCTAGTGGCCCGAAGCTAGATACGCAGTATTTT	CASGPKLDTQYF
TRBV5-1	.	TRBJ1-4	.	TGCGCCAGCAGCCCCCCCGACAGTACAGAAAAACTGTTTTTT	CASSPPDSTEKLFF
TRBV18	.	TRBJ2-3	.	TGTGCCAGCTCACCTCGGACAGACACAGATACGCAGTATTTT	CASSPRTDTDTQYF
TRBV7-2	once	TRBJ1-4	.	TGTGCCAGCAGCTTTTGGGGAGGGGGGAATGAAAAACTGTTTTTT	CASSFWGGGNEKLFF
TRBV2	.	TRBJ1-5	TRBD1	TGTGCCAGCAGTCCACAGGGGTTGAACAATCAGCCCCAGCATTTT	CASSPQGLNNQPQHF
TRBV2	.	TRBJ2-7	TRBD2	TGTGCCAGCAGTGATTCTAGCGGGGGGGCTAACGAGCAGTACTTC	CASSDSSGGANEQYF
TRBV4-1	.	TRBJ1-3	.	TGCGCCAGCCGCCGGGGGGGGATAGTAGGCTCTGGAAACACCATATATTTT	CASRRGGIVGSGNTIYF
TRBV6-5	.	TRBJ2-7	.	TGTGCCAGCAGTCGGGACTGGAGCTCCTACGAGCAGTACTTC	CASSRDWSSYEQYF
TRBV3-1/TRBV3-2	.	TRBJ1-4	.	TGTGCCAGCAGTCATACAGGGGAAAAACTGTTTTTT	CASSHTGEKLFF
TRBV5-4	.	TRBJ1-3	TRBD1	TGTGCCAGCAGCAGTGACAGGGCTGGAAACACCATATATTTT	CASSSDRAGNTIYF
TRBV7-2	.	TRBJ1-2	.	TGTGCCAGCAGCTTATCCACCGCGAACTATGGCTACACCTTC	CASSLSTANYGYTF
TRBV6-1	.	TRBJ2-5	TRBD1	TGTGCCAGCAGTGGCCCGGGACAGGGGACCCTACCTCAAGAGACCCAGTACTTC	CASSGPGQGTLPQETQYF
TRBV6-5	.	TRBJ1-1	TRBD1	TGTGCCAGCAGGCCGGGACAGCTGAACACTGAAGCTTTCTTT	CASRPGQLNTEAFF
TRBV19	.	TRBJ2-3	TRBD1	TGTGCCAGTAGTAACGAAGGACAGGGCTGGGGGACAGATACGCAGTATTTT	CASSNEGQGWGTDTQYF
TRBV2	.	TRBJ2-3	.	TGTGCCAGCAGTGTGAGGAGAAGCACAGATACGCAGTATTTT	CASSVRRSTDTQYF
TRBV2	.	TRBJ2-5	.	TGTGCCAGCAGAACATACAGGTTGCCGTACCAAGAGACCCAGTACTTC	CASRTYRLPYQETQYF
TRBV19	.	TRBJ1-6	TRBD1	TGTGCCAGTAGTATTGGGACAGGGGGCGAAGCACCCCTCCACTTT	CASSIGTGGEAPLHF
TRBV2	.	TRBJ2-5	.	TGTGCCAGCAGTGATAGTTTCAGGGGAGAGACCCAGTACTTC	CASSDSFRGETQYF
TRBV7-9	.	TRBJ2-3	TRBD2	TGTGCCAGCAGCTTAGGCAGCGGGAGCGTAAAGTATTTT	CASSLGSGSVKYF
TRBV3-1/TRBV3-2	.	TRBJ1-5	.	TGTGCCAGCAGCCAAGGGGGGGGAGATCAGCCCCAGCATTTT	CASSQGGGDQPQHF
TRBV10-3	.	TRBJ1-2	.	TGTGCCACGAGCGACTATGGCTACACCTTC	CATSDYGYTF
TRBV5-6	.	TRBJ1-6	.	TGTGCCAGCAGCTTGGGCCCGAGCTCCTATAATTCACCCCTCCACTTT	CASSLGPSSYNSPLHF
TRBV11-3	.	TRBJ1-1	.	TGTGCCAGCAGCTTAGGAGGCAGAGACACTGAAGCTTTCTTT	CASSLGGRDTEAFF
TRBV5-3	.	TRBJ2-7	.	TGTGCCAGAAGCCTAGACAGGACACTACTCGACGAGCAGTACTTC	CARSLDRTLLDEQYF
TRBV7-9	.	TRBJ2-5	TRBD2	TGTGCCAGCAGCTTGGGTAGCGGGGGGGCCGTGGAGACCCAGTACTTC	CASSLGSGGAVETQYF
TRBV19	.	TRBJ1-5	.	TGTGCCAGTAGTCCTTTCGGGGGGGGGAGCAATCAGCCCCAGCATTTT	CASSPFGGGSNQPQHF
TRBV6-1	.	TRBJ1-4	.	TGTGCCAGCAGTGAACCCCGCCCAGATAATAATGAAAAACTGTTTTTT	CASSEPRPDNNEKLFF
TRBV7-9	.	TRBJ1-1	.	TGTGCCAGCAGCCCGTCATCCCTTGGGGCGAACACTGAAGCTTTCTTT	CASSPSSLGANTEAFF
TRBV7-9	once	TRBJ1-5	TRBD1	TGTGCCAGCAGCTTAGCCTTCGGGACAGGGGACAATCAGCCCCAGCATTTT	CASSLAFGTGDNQPQHF
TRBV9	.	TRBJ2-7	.	TGTGCCAGCAGCGTAAGCATAGACTACGAGCAGTACTTC	CASSVSIDYEQYF
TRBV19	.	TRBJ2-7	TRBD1	TGTGCCAGTAGTATTCCGGGACAGAGTTACGAGCAGTACTTC	CASSIPGQSYEQYF
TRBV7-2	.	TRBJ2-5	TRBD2	TGTGCCAGCAGCCCCCAAGCGGGAGCTGCGGAGACCCAGTACTTC	CASSPQAGAAETQYF
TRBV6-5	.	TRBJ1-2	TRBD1	TGTGCCAGCAGACGAAGTAGGACAGGAAACTATGGCTACACCTTC	CASRRSRTGNYGYTF
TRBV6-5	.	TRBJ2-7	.	TGTGCCAGCCAAGAGTCTATCGCCTCCTACGAGCAGTACTTC	CASQESIASYEQYF
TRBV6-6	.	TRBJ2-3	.	TGTGCCAGCAGTTCCCCCTTTATCCAGGGGGATACGCAGTATTTT	CASSSPFIQGDTQYF
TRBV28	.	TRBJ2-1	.	TGTGCCAGCAGTACGATAGCTTATGAGCAGTTCTTC	CASSTIAYEQFF